A selection of T cell receptor beta chains follows, all from one sample in a study of cytomegalovirus exposure and HLA in healthy donors. Measured with immunoSEQ multiplex PCR; TCRdb has only the in-frame clones, and not every one. In the table there are approximately 92,000 clones, about three quarters of which are singletons. The specimen sequenced was PBMCs. Every receptor here comes from a man aged 45-60 years in good health and CMV-seropositive. Both conserved end residues are part of each CDR3. The order of the fields is CDR3 DNA, CDR3 protein, J gene, V gene, clone size, D gene. The D gene is left open where the match is weak. Only part of the rows carry a size: once, few, many, or a class if the clone is expanded.

CDR3 DNA: TGTGCCTGGAGTGGGCCGGGGGGACGGGATTCACCCCTCAACTTT
CDR3 protein: CAWSGPGGRDSPLNF
J gene: TRBJ1-6
V gene: TRBV30
clone size: -
D gene: -

CDR3 DNA: TGTGCCAGCAGCCCACAGGGGGCGCGGGGCTACCCCTTC
CDR3 protein: CASSPQGARGYPF
J gene: TRBJ1-2
V gene: TRBV9
clone size: -
D gene: TRBD1

CDR3 DNA: TGTGCCAGCAGCTTTAAAGGGGAGGCCTACGAGCAGTACTTC
CDR3 protein: CASSFKGEAYEQYF
J gene: TRBJ2-7
V gene: TRBV7-9
clone size: -
D gene: -

CDR3 DNA: TGTGCCTGCAACCCGGGACTAGCAAACATTCAGTACTTC
CDR3 protein: CACNPGLANIQYF
J gene: TRBJ2-4
V gene: TRBV30
clone size: -
D gene: TRBD2

CDR3 DNA: TGTGCCTGGAGTGTACTAACAGGGGGAGGATATGGCTACACCTTC
CDR3 protein: CAWSVLTGGGYGYTF
J gene: TRBJ1-2
V gene: TRBV30
clone size: -
D gene: TRBD1

CDR3 DNA: TGTGCCAGCAGTTCGACAGGACGTTCAACTAATGAAAAACTGTTTTTT
CDR3 protein: CASSSTGRSTNEKLFF
J gene: TRBJ1-4
V gene: TRBV6-5
clone size: once
D gene: -

CDR3 DNA: TGCGCCAGCAGCGAGGACAGGGGTAACTATGGCTACACCTTC
CDR3 protein: CASSEDRGNYGYTF
J gene: TRBJ1-2
V gene: TRBV5-1
clone size: -
D gene: TRBD1

CDR3 DNA: TGTGCCAGCAGTTACGGGGCAAACTATGGCTACACCTTC
CDR3 protein: CASSYGANYGYTF
J gene: TRBJ1-2
V gene: TRBV6-5
clone size: -
D gene: -

CDR3 DNA: TGTGCCACCAGCTCCTCCCGGGACAGGGTTCCTTACAATGAGCAGTTCTTC
CDR3 protein: CATSSSRDRVPYNEQFF
J gene: TRBJ2-1
V gene: TRBV15
clone size: -
D gene: TRBD1

CDR3 DNA: TGTGCCAGCAGTGTACAGGGGTGGACTGAAGCTTTCTTT
CDR3 protein: CASSVQGWTEAFF
J gene: TRBJ1-1
V gene: TRBV6-5
clone size: -
D gene: TRBD1

CDR3 DNA: TGTGCCAGCAGCTTAGGGACAGGGGCTCAATATAGCAATCAGCCCCAGCATTTT
CDR3 protein: CASSLGTGAQYSNQPQHF
J gene: TRBJ1-5
V gene: TRBV7-2
clone size: -
D gene: TRBD1

CDR3 DNA: TGTGCCAGCAGTTTAATTGCCAGGGGTGATCAGCCCCAGCATTTT
CDR3 protein: CASSLIARGDQPQHF
J gene: TRBJ1-5
V gene: TRBV28
clone size: -
D gene: -

CDR3 DNA: TGTGCCAGCAGCTTGGGAGTTGGCTACACCTTC
CDR3 protein: CASSLGVGYTF
J gene: TRBJ1-2
V gene: TRBV11-2
clone size: once
D gene: -

CDR3 DNA: TGTGCCAGCAGCCTAAACGCTCGGGACTACCGATACGAGCAGTACTTC
CDR3 protein: CASSLNARDYRYEQYF
J gene: TRBJ2-7
V gene: TRBV7-8
clone size: -
D gene: TRBD2

CDR3 DNA: TGTGCCAGTAGTCTCGGACAGGATTTCTATGGCTACACCTTC
CDR3 protein: CASSLGQDFYGYTF
J gene: TRBJ1-2
V gene: TRBV19
clone size: -
D gene: TRBD1

CDR3 DNA: TGCAGTGGGGGGGGCGGCGAGACCCAGTACTTC
CDR3 protein: CSGGGGETQYF
J gene: TRBJ2-5
V gene: TRBV20-1
clone size: -
D gene: -

CDR3 DNA: TGTGCCAGCAGTCTACAGGGGGCGACCTATGGCTACACCTTC
CDR3 protein: CASSLQGATYGYTF
J gene: TRBJ1-2
V gene: TRBV27
clone size: few
D gene: TRBD1

CDR3 DNA: TGTGCCAGCAGCTTAGGACAGACACAATCCGGGGAGCTGTTTTTT
CDR3 protein: CASSLGQTQSGELFF
J gene: TRBJ2-2
V gene: TRBV7-3
clone size: -
D gene: -

CDR3 DNA: TGTGCCAGCAGCTTAGTCAGGAGCACAGATACGCAGTATTTT
CDR3 protein: CASSLVRSTDTQYF
J gene: TRBJ2-3
V gene: TRBV7-2
clone size: -
D gene: -

CDR3 DNA: TGTGCCAGCTCACCACCCACTGACAGGCATGAGCAGTTCTTC
CDR3 protein: CASSPPTDRHEQFF
J gene: TRBJ2-1
V gene: TRBV18
clone size: -
D gene: -

CDR3 DNA: TGTGCCAGCAGGACTAGCGAGGCGACCCAGTACTTC
CDR3 protein: CASRTSEATQYF
J gene: TRBJ2-5
V gene: TRBV2
clone size: -
D gene: TRBD2

CDR3 DNA: TGTGCCAGCAGCTTGTTGGACAGGGCTCGTTCACCCCTCAACTTT
CDR3 protein: CASSLLDRARSPLNF
J gene: TRBJ1-6
V gene: TRBV5-6
clone size: -
D gene: TRBD1

CDR3 DNA: TGTGCCAGCAGTTTGTCAGGGGAAAAACTGTTTTTT
CDR3 protein: CASSLSGEKLFF
J gene: TRBJ1-4
V gene: TRBV28
clone size: -
D gene: -

CDR3 DNA: TGTGCCAGCAGTTCTTGGGCTCTTGGCTACACCTTC
CDR3 protein: CASSSWALGYTF
J gene: TRBJ1-2
V gene: TRBV6-5
clone size: -
D gene: -

CDR3 DNA: TGTGCCAGCAGCGCCGGTACAGGGATAGGCACTGAAGCTTTCTTT
CDR3 protein: CASSAGTGIGTEAFF
J gene: TRBJ1-1
V gene: TRBV7-2
clone size: -
D gene: -

CDR3 DNA: TGTGCCTTGTGGACAGGGCAAGTGGTGAACACTGAAGCTTTCTTT
CDR3 protein: CALWTGQVVNTEAFF
J gene: TRBJ1-1
V gene: TRBV30
clone size: -
D gene: TRBD1

CDR3 DNA: TGTGCCAGTACCACCGGGACAGGGTTTAACTATGGCTACACCTTC
CDR3 protein: CASTTGTGFNYGYTF
J gene: TRBJ1-2
V gene: TRBV19
clone size: -
D gene: TRBD1

CDR3 DNA: TGTGCCAGCAGCCCACCGACAGGGGGAGGGGAGACCCAGTACTTC
CDR3 protein: CASSPPTGGGETQYF
J gene: TRBJ2-5
V gene: TRBV5-4
clone size: -
D gene: TRBD1

CDR3 DNA: TGTGCCAGTAGTATGGGGGCCTCTGGAAACACCATATATTTT
CDR3 protein: CASSMGASGNTIYF
J gene: TRBJ1-3
V gene: TRBV19
clone size: -
D gene: -

CDR3 DNA: TGTGCCAGCTCACCGGAGGGGATCCATGGCTACACCTTC
CDR3 protein: CASSPEGIHGYTF
J gene: TRBJ1-2
V gene: TRBV18
clone size: -
D gene: -